These 19 T cell receptor beta chains share one sample of origin, sequenced in a study of blood T cell repertoires in COVID-19. TCRdb's table, derived via immunoSEQ multiplex PCR, lists solely in-frame clones and lacks some. Of 250,000 to 300,000 clones in the sample, around 89% are singletons; the top ten hold under 10%. Specimen: PBMCs or T cells enriched from blood (not recorded which). Receptors originate from a man in his forties who had recovered from COVID-19.

This rearrangement joins TRBV19 to TRBJ1-1; D perhaps matches TRBD1 (5 bases). Per the germline V gene, CDR1 is LNHDA and CDR2 is SQIVND (reference sequence). The V end was cut by 3 bases, the J end by 5 bases, with 13 bases between. The CDR3 is 14 amino acids. The CDR3 region is CASSIGQGRTEAFF. The CDR3, as DNA: TGTGCCAGTAGTATCGGCCAGGGTCGGACTGAAGCTTTCTTT. Looking up the rest from reference TRBV19 and TRBJ1-1 gives the full variable domain: DGGITQSPKYLFRKEGQNVTLSCEQNLNHDAMYWYRQDPGQGLRLIYYSQIVNDFQKGDIAEGYSVSREKKESFPLTVTSAQKNPTAFYLCASSIGQGRTEAFFGQGTRLTVV.

V is TRBV19 and J is TRBJ2-1; 14 bases align to TRBD2. The CDR3 has 18 residues. After removal of 3 bases from V and 9 bases from J, the junction contained 13 bases not matched to a gene. Germline-derived CDR1 and CDR2 are LNHDA and SQIVND (reference sequence). The CDR3: CASSIRLAGGGTQGEQFF. DNA of the CDR3: TGTGCCAGTAGTATCCGACTAGCGGGAGGGGGTACCCAGGGTGAGCAGTTCTTC.

This chain joins TRBV6-6 and TRBJ1-1; 7 bases match TRBD1. This CDR3 spans 14 amino acids. Germline trimming cut 4 bases from V and 5 bases from J; bases unmatched to any gene: 7. CDR1 and CDR2 from the germline V gene are MNHNY and SVGAGI (reference sequence). CDR3 coding DNA: TGTGCCAGCAGTTTGACAGGGTTTGGGACTGAAGCTTTCTTT. Translated, it gives CASSLTGFGTEAFF.

This chain's CDR3 is CASSFGHKLNSNQPQHF. The CDR3 DNA sequence: TGTGCCAGCAGCTTTGGACATAAGCTTAATAGCAATCAGCCCCAGCATTTT. This chain connects TRBV5-6 to TRBJ1-5; weak D call: TRBD1 (5 bases). V lost 2 bases and J lost 0, with 15 bases in between. The CDR3 totals 17 residues. Germline V gene data show CDR1 as SGHDT and CDR2 as YYEEEE.

V usage is TRBV7-8 and J usage is TRBJ1-1; tentative D call: TRBD1 (6 bases). CDR1 and CDR2 from the germline V gene are SGHVS and FQNEAQ. The CDR3 totals 16 residues. V dropped 5 bases and J dropped 0 bases, with 16 bases sitting between them. CDR3 in DNA: TGTGCCAGCAGCCTACAGGGTCCCTCAGTGAACACTGAAGCTTTCTTT. Protein product: CASSLQGPSVNTEAFF.

V gene TRBV5-1 combines with J gene TRBJ1-5, with D unresolved. This CDR3 is 15 amino acids long. V was clipped by 0 bases and J by 4 bases, with 11 bases between them. Germline V gene sequence: CDR1 SGHRS, CDR2 YFSETQ. The CDR3 is CASSLVGGANQPQHF. CDR3 coding DNA: TGCGCCAGCAGCTTGGTCGGCGGCGCAAATCAGCCCCAGCATTTT.

The chain carries TRBV18 and TRBJ1-4; 7 positions agree with TRBD1. Germline-derived CDR1 and CDR2 are KGHSH and LQKENI. V gave up 4 bases and J gave up 8 bases; unmatched junction bases: 7. CDR3 size: 14 residues. The CDR3 here is CASSRQGLREKLFF. CDR3 coding DNA: TGTGCCAGCTCACGACAGGGATTACGCGAAAAACTGTTTTTT.

The chain links TRBV28 to TRBJ2-3; D possibly corresponds to TRBD1 (6 bases). The ends were cut back, 4 bases at V and 2 bases at J, with 13 bases in the middle. The CDR3 loop spans 15 amino acids. Germline CDR1 and CDR2: MDHEN and SYDVKM. In DNA form, the CDR3 reads TGTGCCAGCAGTTCGGACAGTGTTAACACAGATACGCAGTATTTT. This translates into CASSSDSVNTDTQYF.

The rearrangement uses TRBV9 and TRBJ1-2; 7 nucleotides line up with TRBD1. The germline V gene encodes CDR1 SGDLS and CDR2 YYNGEE. The CDR3 runs to 15 residues. V gave up 1 base and J gave up 4 bases; unmatched junction bases: 7. CDR3 region: CASSVKLAGGYGYTF. CDR3 DNA: TGTGCCAGCAGCGTAAAGTTGGCAGGGGGCTATGGCTACACCTTC.

The rearrangement links TRBV25-1 to TRBJ1-3, with D possibly being TRBD1 (5 bases). The CDR3 contains 18 residues. Germline V CDR1 and CDR2: MGHDK, SYGVNS. Trimming cost V 3 bases and J 0 bases, with 18 bases left between them. The CDR3 sequence is CASSERARGGNSGNTIYF. CDR3 coding DNA: TGTGCCAGCAGTGAGAGAGCGCGGGGGGGAAACTCTGGAAACACCATATATTTT.

The chain has TRBV19 and TRBJ1-5, with 11 bases identical to TRBD1. V shed 5 bases, J shed 5 bases, and the junction held 5 bases outside the gene matches. The CDR3 has 15 residues. Looked up from germline, CDR1 is LNHDA and CDR2 is SQIVND (reference sequence). CDR3 protein: CASSPGTGGDQPQHF. Here the CDR3 DNA reads TGTGCCAGTAGTCCCGGGACAGGGGGGGATCAGCCCCAGCATTTT.

The V call is TRBV6-6, the J call TRBJ2-3; TRBD2 aligns across 8 bases. Germline values: CDR1 MNHNY, CDR2 SVGAGI (reference sequence). The J segment lost 1 base and the V segment lost 7 bases, leaving 10 bases of the junction unmatched. CDR3 length equals 16 residues. CDR3 sequence (DNA): TGTGCCAGCACCTTCACGGGGGGGTATGGCACAGATACGCAGTATTTT. It encodes CASTFTGGYGTDTQYF.

The rearrangement links TRBV3-1 (or the pseudogene TRBV3-2) to TRBJ2-3; TRBD2 might be the D (6 bases). Germline V gives CDR1 LGHDT, CDR2 YNNKEL (reference sequence). The CDR3 sequence is 16 residues long. Trimming cost V 3 bases and J 3 bases, with 16 bases left between them. CDR3 amino acids: CASSHRRGGGTDTQYF. The CDR3 DNA follows: TGTGCCAGCAGCCATAGGAGGGGTGGGGGAACAGATACGCAGTATTTT.

The rearrangement links TRBV6-5 to TRBJ2-5; D ambiguous. This CDR3 has 15 amino acids. Germline assignment: CDR1 MNHEY and CDR2 SVGAGI. V lost 2 bases to trimming and J lost 1 base, with 11 bases between them. This CDR3 reads CASSYARQPQETQYF. In nucleotides, the CDR3 is TGTGCCAGCAGTTACGCTAGGCAGCCCCAAGAGACCCAGTACTTC.

The chain uses TRBV15 and TRBJ2-1; 8 nucleotides match TRBD2. The CDR3 runs 18 residues. Germline trimming cut 5 bases from V and 2 bases from J; bases unmatched to any gene: 14. CDR1 and CDR2 (germline): LNHNV, YYDKDF (reference sequence). DNA of the CDR3: TGTGCCACCAGCGGGGAGCCTAGGCGGGGGGAGACCTACAATGAGCAGTTCTTC. Encoded protein: CATSGEPRRGETYNEQFF.

Of note for this clone: Other DNA sequences from this sample encode an identical CDR3 as well. The chain carries TRBV12-3 or TRBV12-4 and TRBJ1-1, with D hard to call. Trimming pared 4 bases from V and 0 bases from J, leaving 6 bases between. The CDR3 is 13 residues long. This chain's CDR3 is CASSSTMNTEAFF. CDR3 DNA sequence: TGTGCCAGCAGTTCGACAATGAACACTGAAGCTTTCTTT.

The genes are TRBV5-4 and TRBJ2-5, with a weak D call TRBD2 (6 bases). The CDR3 is made up of 13 amino acids. The V end was cut by 4 bases, the J end by 1 base, with 8 bases between. CDR1 is SGHNT and CDR2 is YYREEE in the germline V gene (reference sequence). DNA of the CDR3: TGTGCCAGCAGCGCGGGACTCCAAGAGACCCAGTACTTC. It specifies CASSAGLQETQYF.

This clone was seen a few times. The CDR3 coding sequence is TGCGCCAGCAGCTCATCAGGGGCCACTGAAGCTTTCTTT. It specifies CASSSSGATEAFF. V is TRBV5-1 and J is TRBJ1-1; TRBD1 is a possible D gene (6 bases). The V and J ends lost 3 bases and 4 bases respectively, with 10 bases between them. The CDR3 runs to 13 residues. The germline V gene has CDR1 SGHRS and CDR2 YFSETQ.

The chain employs TRBV18 and TRBJ2-4; TRBD2 aligns across 10 bases. The V gene's germline CDR1 is KGHSH and CDR2 LQKENI. This CDR3 is built from 14 residues. V dropped 3 bases and J dropped 8; count of bases not matched to a gene: 4. CDR3 bases: TGTGCCAGCTCACCGGGACTAGCGTGGGACATTCAGTACTTC. It is translated as CASSPGLAWDIQYF.